Detailed here is one T cell receptor beta chain. The target antigen is unknown. The data were obtained in a study of OX40 agonist ivuxolimab in advanced cancers. The study, taken as a whole, reports: On average, CD8+ T cells showed a greater number of expanded clones than CD4+. Clonal expansion was among the lowest in partial responders at 0.1-3.0 mg/kg, especially CD8+. In the 0.1 to 3.0 mg/kg range, CD4+ and CD8+ blood T cells had expanded clonally by week 6.

V shed 8 bases and J 2 bases; nucleotides not matched to a gene: 2. This CDR3 spans 15 amino acids. Germline lookup yields CDR1 WSHSY and CDR2 SAAADI. Sequencing used immunoSEQ multiplex PCR; TCRdb keeps in-frame clones, though not all of them. The sample lists more than 45,000 clones; about 88% were seen once. The input for sequencing was CD4+ or CD8+ T cells sorted from blood, taken in a trial of the OX40 agonist ivuxolimab. This chain joins TRBV10-2 and TRBJ2-3, with 15 bases identical to TRBD2. The sequence derives from an adult with an advanced solid tumor such as melanoma, head and neck, liver or kidney cancer. CDR3 nucleotide sequence: TGCGCCAGCGGGACTAGCGGGAGGTCCACAGATACGCAGTATTTT. Translation gives CASGTSGRSTDTQYF.